This T cell receptor beta chain was identified during a study of OX40 agonist ivuxolimab in advanced cancers. Data came from immunoSEQ multiplex PCR; TCRdb stores just in-frame clones and leaves some out. Of about 36,000 clones detected, around two thirds appear once; the ten largest clones hold roughly 20%. V lost 3 bases to trimming and J lost 7 bases, with 13 bases between them. Per germline, CDR1 MNHNS and CDR2 SASEGT. The CDR3 is 13 residues long. Study-level points and caveats: There was clonal expansion of CD4+ and CD8+ blood T cells by week 6 at 0.1 to 3.0 mg/kg.

In regard to this clone: Antigen specificity is unknown.

This rearrangement joins TRBV6-1 to TRBJ2-7; D may be TRBD1 (5 bases). The sequences come from CD4+ or CD8+ T cells sorted from blood, collected in a trial of the OX40 agonist ivuxolimab. The clonotype was recovered from an adult with an advanced solid tumor such as melanoma, head and neck, liver or kidney cancer. The CDR3 region is CASSESHSGEQYF. The CDR3 DNA follows: TGTGCCAGCAGTGAGTCTCATTCAGGGGAGCAGTACTTC.